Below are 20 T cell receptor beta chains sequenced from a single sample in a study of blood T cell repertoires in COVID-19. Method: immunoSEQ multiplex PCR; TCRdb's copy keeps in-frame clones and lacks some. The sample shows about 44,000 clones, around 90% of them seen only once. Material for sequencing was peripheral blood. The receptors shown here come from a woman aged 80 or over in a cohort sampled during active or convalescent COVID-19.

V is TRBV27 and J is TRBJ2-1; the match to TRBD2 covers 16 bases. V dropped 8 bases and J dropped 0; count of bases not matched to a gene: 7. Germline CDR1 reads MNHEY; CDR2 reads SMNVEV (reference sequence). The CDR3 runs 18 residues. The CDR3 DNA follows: TGTGCCAGCGAGCCGGGACTAGCGGGGGGGCCCTCCTACAATGAGCAGTTCTTC. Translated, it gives CASEPGLAGGPSYNEQFF.

CDR3 bases: TGTGCCAGCAGTTTATCAGGGGAAAGCAATCAGCCCCAGCATTTT. Translating gives CASSLSGESNQPQHF. The chain employs TRBV27 and TRBJ1-5; a possible D gene is TRBD1 (5 bases). The CDR3 length is 15 residues. The V gene's germline CDR1 is MNHEY and CDR2 SMNVEV (reference sequence). V lost 0 bases to trimming and J lost 1 base, with 7 bases between them.

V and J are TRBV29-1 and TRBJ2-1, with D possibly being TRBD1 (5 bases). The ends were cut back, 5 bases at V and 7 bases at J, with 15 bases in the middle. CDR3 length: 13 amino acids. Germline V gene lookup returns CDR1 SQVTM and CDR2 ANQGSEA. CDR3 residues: CSVRGQDRNEQFF. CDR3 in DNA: TGCAGCGTTAGGGGCCAGGATAGGAATGAGCAGTTCTTC.

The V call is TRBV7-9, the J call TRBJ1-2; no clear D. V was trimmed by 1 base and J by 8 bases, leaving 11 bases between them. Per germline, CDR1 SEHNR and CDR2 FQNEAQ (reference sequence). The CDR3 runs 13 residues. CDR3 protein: CASSLETTGGYTF. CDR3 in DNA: TGTGCCAGCAGCTTAGAGACAACGGGAGGCTACACCTTC. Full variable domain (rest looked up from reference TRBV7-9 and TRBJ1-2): DTGVSQNPRHKITKRGQNVTFRCDPISEHNRLYWYRQTLGQGPEFLTYFQNEAQLEKSRLLSDRFSAERPKGSFSTLEIQRTEQGDSAMYLCASSLETTGGYTFGSGTRLTVV.

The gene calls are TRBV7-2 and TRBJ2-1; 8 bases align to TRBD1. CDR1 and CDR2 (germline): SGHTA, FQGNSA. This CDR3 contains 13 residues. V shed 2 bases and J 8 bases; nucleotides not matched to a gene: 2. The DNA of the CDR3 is TGTGCCAGCAGCTTACGCAGGGGGCATGAGCAGTTCTTC. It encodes CASSLRRGHEQFF.

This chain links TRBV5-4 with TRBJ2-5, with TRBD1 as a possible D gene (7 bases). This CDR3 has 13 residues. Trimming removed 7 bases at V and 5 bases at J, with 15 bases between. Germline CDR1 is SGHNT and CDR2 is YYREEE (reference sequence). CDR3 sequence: CASDQGGGETQYF. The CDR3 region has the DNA TGTGCCAGCGATCAGGGGGGAGGCGAGACCCAGTACTTC.

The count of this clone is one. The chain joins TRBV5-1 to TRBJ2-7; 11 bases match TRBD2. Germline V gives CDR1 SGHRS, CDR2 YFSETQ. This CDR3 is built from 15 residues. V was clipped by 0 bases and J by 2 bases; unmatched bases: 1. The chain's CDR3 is CASSLETSGAYEQYF. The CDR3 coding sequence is TGCGCCAGCAGCTTGGAGACTAGCGGGGCCTACGAGCAGTACTTC.

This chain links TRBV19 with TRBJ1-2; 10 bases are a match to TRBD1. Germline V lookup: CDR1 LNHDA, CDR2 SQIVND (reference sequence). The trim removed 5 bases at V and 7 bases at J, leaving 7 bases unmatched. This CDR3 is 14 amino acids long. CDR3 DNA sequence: TGTGCCAGTAGTTTGGGACAGGGGTCGGCTGGCTACACCTTC. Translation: CASSLGQGSAGYTF.

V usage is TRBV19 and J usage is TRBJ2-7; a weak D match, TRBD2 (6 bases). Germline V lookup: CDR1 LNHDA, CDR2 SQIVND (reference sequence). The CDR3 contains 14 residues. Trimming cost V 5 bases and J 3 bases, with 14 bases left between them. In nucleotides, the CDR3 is TGTGCCAGTAGTCCCGTCGGGGGTGGCTACGAGCAGTACTTC. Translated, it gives CASSPVGGGYEQYF.

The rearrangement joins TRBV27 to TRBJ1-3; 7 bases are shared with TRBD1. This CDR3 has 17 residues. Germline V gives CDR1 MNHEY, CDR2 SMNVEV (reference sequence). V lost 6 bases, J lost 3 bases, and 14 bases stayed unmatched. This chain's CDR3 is CASSQPANRGYGNTIYF. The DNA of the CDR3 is TGTGCCAGCAGCCAGCCGGCGAACAGGGGATATGGAAACACCATATATTTT.

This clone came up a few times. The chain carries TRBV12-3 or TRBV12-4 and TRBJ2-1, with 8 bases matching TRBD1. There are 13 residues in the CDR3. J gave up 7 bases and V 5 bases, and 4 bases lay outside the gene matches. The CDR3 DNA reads TGTGCCAGCAGTCCGGACAGGGAAAATGAGCAGTTCTTC. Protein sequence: CASSPDRENEQFF.

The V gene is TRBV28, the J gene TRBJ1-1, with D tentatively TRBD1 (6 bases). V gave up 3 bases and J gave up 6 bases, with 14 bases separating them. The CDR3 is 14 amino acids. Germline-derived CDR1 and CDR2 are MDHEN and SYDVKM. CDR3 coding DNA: TGTGCCAGCAGTTTGTCTGGGGGCGCCGCTGAAGCTTTCTTT. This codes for CASSLSGGAAEAFF.

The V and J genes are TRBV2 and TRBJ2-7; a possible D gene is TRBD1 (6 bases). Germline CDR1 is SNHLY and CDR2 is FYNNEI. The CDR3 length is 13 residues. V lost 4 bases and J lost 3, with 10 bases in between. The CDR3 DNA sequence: TGTGCCAGCAGTGCTGTCAGGGGCTACGAGCAGTACTTC. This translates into CASSAVRGYEQYF.

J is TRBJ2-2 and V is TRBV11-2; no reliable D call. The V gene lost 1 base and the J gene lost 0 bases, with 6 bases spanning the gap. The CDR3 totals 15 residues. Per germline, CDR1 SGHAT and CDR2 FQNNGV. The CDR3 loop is CASSLGYSNTGELFF. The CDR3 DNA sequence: TGTGCCAGCAGCTTAGGTTACTCGAACACCGGGGAGCTGTTTTTT.

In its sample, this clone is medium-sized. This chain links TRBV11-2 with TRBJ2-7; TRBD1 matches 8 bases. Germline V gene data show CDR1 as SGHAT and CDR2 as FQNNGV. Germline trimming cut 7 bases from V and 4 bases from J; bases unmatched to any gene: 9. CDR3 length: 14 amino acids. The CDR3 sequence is CASTLAQGAYEQYF. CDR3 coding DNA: TGTGCCAGCACCCTGGCGCAGGGGGCGTACGAGCAGTACTTC.

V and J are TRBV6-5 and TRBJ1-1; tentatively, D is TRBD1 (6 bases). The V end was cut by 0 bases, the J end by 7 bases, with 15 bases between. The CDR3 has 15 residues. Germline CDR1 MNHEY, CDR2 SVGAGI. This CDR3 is CASSYSISGDREAFF. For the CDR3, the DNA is TGTGCCAGCAGTTACTCGATATCAGGGGACCGTGAAGCTTTCTTT.

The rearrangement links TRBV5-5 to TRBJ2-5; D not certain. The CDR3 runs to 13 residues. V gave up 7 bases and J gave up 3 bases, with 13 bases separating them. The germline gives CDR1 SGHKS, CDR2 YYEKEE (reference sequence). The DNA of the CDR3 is TGTGCCAGCGAAAGTACGCCGGAAGAGACCCAGTACTTC. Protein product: CASESTPEETQYF.

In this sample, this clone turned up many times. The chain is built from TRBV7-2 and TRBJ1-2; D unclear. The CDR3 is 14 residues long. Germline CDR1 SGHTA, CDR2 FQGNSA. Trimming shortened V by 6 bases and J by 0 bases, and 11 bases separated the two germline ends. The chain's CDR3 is CASSARGTNYGYTF. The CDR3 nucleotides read TGTGCCAGCAGTGCCCGCGGGACTAACTATGGCTACACCTTC.

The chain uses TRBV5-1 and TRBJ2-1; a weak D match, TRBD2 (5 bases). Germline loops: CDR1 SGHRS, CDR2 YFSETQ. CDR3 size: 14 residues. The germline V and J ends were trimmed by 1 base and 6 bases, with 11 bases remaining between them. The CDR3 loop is CASSLWSEGNEQFF. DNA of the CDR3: TGCGCCAGCAGCTTGTGGTCCGAGGGCAATGAGCAGTTCTTC.

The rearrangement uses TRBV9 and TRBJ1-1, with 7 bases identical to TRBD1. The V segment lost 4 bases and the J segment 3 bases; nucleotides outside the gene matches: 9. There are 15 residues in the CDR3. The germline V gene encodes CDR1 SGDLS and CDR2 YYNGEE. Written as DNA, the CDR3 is TGTGCCAGCAGCCGACAGGGAGGAGGATACACTGAAGCTTTCTTT. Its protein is CASSRQGGGYTEAFF.